This is a list of T cell receptor beta chains from one sample in a study of OX40 agonist ivuxolimab in advanced cancers. Data came from immunoSEQ multiplex PCR; TCRdb stores just in-frame clones and leaves some out. The table includes around 43,000 clones, roughly 86% detected once. Sequenced here: CD4+ or CD8+ T cells sorted from blood, sampled in a trial of the OX40 agonist ivuxolimab. Receptors originate from an adult with an advanced solid tumor such as melanoma, head and neck, liver or kidney cancer. The CDR3 runs from the conserved cysteine through the conserved F or W. The D gene is left open where the match is weak. Only some rows state a clone size, as once, few, many or a class for expanded clones.

>TRBV15|.|TRBJ2-2|.
TGTGCCACCAGCAGAGTTTTATCTGAAAACACCGGGGAGCTGTTTTTT
CATSRVLSENTGELFF
>TRBV5-1|.|TRBJ2-7|.
TGCGCCAGCAGCCCCCGGGACCACGAGCAGTACTTC
CASSPRDHEQYF
>TRBV6-1|.|TRBJ2-7|.
TGTGCCAGCAGCGGGACATTCCACGAGCAGTACTTC
CASSGTFHEQYF
>TRBV27|.|TRBJ2-7|.
TGTGCCAGCAGTTTCCTACAGGGAACCGAGCAGTACTTC
CASSFLQGTEQYF
>TRBV19|TRBD1|TRBJ1-4|.
TGTGCCAGTAGTCCCCGGACAGGGCTTATTGAAAAACTGTTTTTT
CASSPRTGLIEKLFF
>TRBV14|.|TRBJ1-6|.
TGTGCCAGCAGCCACCCGGGAGCAATTAATTCACCCCTCCACTTT
CASSHPGAINSPLHF
>TRBV27|.|TRBJ1-5|.
TGTGCCAGCAGCTTCTCCCAGGGACGTGGCAATCAGCCCCAGCATTTT
CASSFSQGRGNQPQHF
>TRBV14|.|TRBJ2-7|.
TGTGCCAGCAGCCAGTATGGAGGCTACGAGCAGTACTTC
CASSQYGGYEQYF
>TRBV19|.|TRBJ2-3|.
TGTGCCAGTAGTGACGCCCAGGGTGGGTTCTCCGATACGCAGTATTTT
CASSDAQGGFSDTQYF
>TRBV7-9|TRBD1|TRBJ2-7|.
TGTGCCAGCAGCTTAGCAGGGGGCGCCGAGCAGTACTTC
CASSLAGGAEQYF
>TRBV13|.|TRBJ2-7|.
TGTGCCAGCAGCTACTCATTAACGGACAAGAAATTCTACGAGCAGTACTTC
CASSYSLTDKKFYEQYF
>TRBV28|.|TRBJ1-2|.
TGTGCCAGCAGTTCCCAGGAAGGCCTCCGATATGGCTACACCTTC
CASSSQEGLRYGYTF
>TRBV9|TRBD2|TRBJ2-7|.
TGTGCCAGCAGCGTGGGAGGGGTGGGCGAGCAGTACTTC
CASSVGGVGEQYF
>TRBV7-9|TRBD2|TRBJ2-7|few
TGTGCCAGCAGCGCGGGGGGAAGCTCCTACGAGCAGTACTTC
CASSAGGSSYEQYF
>TRBV7-8|.|TRBJ2-2|.
TGTGCCAGCAGCTTAGGCGTGTCCACCGGGGAGCTGTTTTTT
CASSLGVSTGELFF
>TRBV11-2|TRBD1|TRBJ1-1|.
TGTGCCAGCCTCTTGGGACAGAGCCTACCATCTGAAGCTTTCTTT
CASLLGQSLPSEAFF
>TRBV18|TRBD1|TRBJ1-1|.
TGTGCCAGCTCACAAAACAGGGGGTCAATGAACACTGAAGCTTTCTTT
CASSQNRGSMNTEAFF
>TRBV4-3|.|TRBJ2-3|.
TGCGCCAGCCGTCCCGGGGAATTAGTAGATACGCAGTATTTT
CASRPGELVDTQYF
>TRBV6-1|.|TRBJ1-5|few
TGTGCCAGCAGTCAATGGGGGAATAGCAATCAGCCCCAGCATTTT
CASSQWGNSNQPQHF
>TRBV2|.|TRBJ2-7|.
TGTGCCAGCGGCACCGAGAGCGCCTACGAGCAGTACTTC
CASGTESAYEQYF
>TRBV4-2|.|TRBJ2-3|few
TGTGCCAGCAGCCCGTCCGGCCCGGGGGGCACAGATACGCAGTATTTT
CASSPSGPGGTDTQYF
>TRBV5-4|TRBD1|TRBJ1-1|.
TGTGCCAGCAGCTTCGGTGACAGGGGGCAAACTGAAGCTTTCTTT
CASSFGDRGQTEAFF
>TRBV5-4|.|TRBJ2-6|.
TGTGCCAGCAGCTTAGAGGGGACTGGGGCCAACGTCCTGACTTTC
CASSLEGTGANVLTF
>TRBV11-3|.|TRBJ2-2|.
TGTGCCAGCAGCTTAGGAGGGCCCGGGGAGCTGTTTTTT
CASSLGGPGELFF
>TRBV7-9|.|TRBJ2-7|.
TGTGCCAGCAGCCCCCCTGTGGGGACCTCCTACGAGCAGTACTTC
CASSPPVGTSYEQYF
>TRBV7-9|.|TRBJ1-2|.
TGTGCCAGCAGCCCGGGTCTGGCCGGCTATGGCTACACCTTC
CASSPGLAGYGYTF
>TRBV10-1|TRBD1|TRBJ2-3|.
TGCGCCAGCAGTGACGGGACAGGGGGCTCAGATACGCAGTATTTT
CASSDGTGGSDTQYF
>TRBV27|.|TRBJ1-2|.
TGTGCCAGCAGTTCAGGGACGGGGGGAGGCTACACCTTC
CASSSGTGGGYTF
>TRBV2|.|TRBJ1-2|.
TGTGCCAGCAGTGACAGGGTTTCTCTTGGCTACACCTTC
CASSDRVSLGYTF
>TRBV11-2|TRBD1|TRBJ2-2|.
TGTGCCAGCAGTTGGACAGGGTTTGACACCGGGGAGCTGTTTTTT
CASSWTGFDTGELFF
>TRBV7-9|TRBD1|TRBJ1-1|.
TGTGCCAGCAGTAAACTACGAGGGGACAGAAACACTGAAGCTTTCTTT
CASSKLRGDRNTEAFF
>TRBV7-9|.|TRBJ2-1|.
TGTGCCAGCAGCGCCCAGGGGGGGCGTCACGAGCAGTTCTTC
CASSAQGGRHEQFF
>TRBV19|TRBD2|TRBJ2-1|.
TGTGCCGTCTCCCTCGGATTAGCGGGCAATGAGCAGTTCTTC
CAVSLGLAGNEQFF
>TRBV6-1|TRBD1|TRBJ1-1|medium-sized
TGTGCCAGCAGTTCCGGGACAGAGAACACTGAAGCTTTCTTT
CASSSGTENTEAFF
>TRBV7-9|.|TRBJ1-1|.
TGTGCCAGCAGCTTACTTGGGGAAACTGAAGCTTTCTTT
CASSLLGETEAFF
>TRBV2|TRBD1|TRBJ1-2|once
TGTGCCAGCAGTTCCGGGACAGGAGCCTATGGCTACACCTTC
CASSSGTGAYGYTF
>TRBV6-1|TRBD1|TRBJ2-5|.
TGTGCCAGCAGTGAACTGGGGACAGGTACTACACAAGAGACCCAGTACTTC
CASSELGTGTTQETQYF
>TRBV21-1|.|TRBJ1-2|.
TGTGCCAGCAGCAAAGACGTCGATGGTGGCTACACCTTC
CASSKDVDGGYTF
>TRBV7-9|TRBD2|TRBJ2-7|.
TGTGCCAGCAGCCCCCTAGCGGGGGCCCCCTACGAGCAGTACTTC
CASSPLAGAPYEQYF